The clone carrying this TCR beta chain was seen just once. This entry belongs to a study of OX40 agonist ivuxolimab in advanced cancers. The CDR3 runs to 13 residues. CDR1 SGHTA and CDR2 FQGNSA come from the germline V gene. V was shortened by 5 bases and J by 1 base, with 8 bases between the two germline ends. Repertoires were generated with immunoSEQ multiplex PCR, while TCRdb's copy carries only in-frame clones and drops some. In the table there are tens of thousands of clones, approximately 90% of which are singletons. This rearrangement joins TRBV7-2 to TRBJ1-1; D unresolved. This TCR derives from an adult with an advanced solid tumor such as melanoma, head and neck, liver or kidney cancer. Sequencing used CD4+ or CD8+ T cells sorted from blood, obtained in a trial of the OX40 agonist ivuxolimab. Written as DNA, the CDR3 is TGTGCCAGCAGCGCGGACGGGAACACTGAAGCTTTCTTT. Translated, it gives CASSADGNTEAFF.